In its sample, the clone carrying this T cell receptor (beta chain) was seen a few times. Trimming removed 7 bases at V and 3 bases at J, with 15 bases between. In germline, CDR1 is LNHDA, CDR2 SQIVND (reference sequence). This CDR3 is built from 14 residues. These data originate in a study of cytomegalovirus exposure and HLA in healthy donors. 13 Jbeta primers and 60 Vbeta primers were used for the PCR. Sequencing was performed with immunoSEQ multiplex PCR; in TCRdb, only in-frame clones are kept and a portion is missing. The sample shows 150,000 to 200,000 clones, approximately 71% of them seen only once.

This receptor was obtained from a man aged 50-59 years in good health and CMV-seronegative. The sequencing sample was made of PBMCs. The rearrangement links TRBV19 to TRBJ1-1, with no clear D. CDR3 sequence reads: CASTERTRDTEAFF. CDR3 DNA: TGTGCCAGTACTGAACGGACTCGGGACACTGAAGCTTTCTTT.